The 7 T cell receptor beta chains in this list originate from one sample, sequenced in a study of blood T cell repertoires in COVID-19 (dated by TCRdb to 2020 to 2021). The library was produced with the immunoSEQ multiplex PCR assay. The immuneACCESS repertoire file appears here via TCRdb, limited to in-frame rearrangements. These files lack a portion of the clones; in checked studies, under half of the deficit traces to unresolved V genes, and the cause of the others is not known. This sample has about 150,000 clones in its table, and about 83% of those were observed once. The ten largest clones take up around 2.1% of the sample. Sequenced: peripheral blood. The receptors here all came from a woman of 80 years or more with acute or convalescent COVID-19.

This clone turned up a few times. The chain recombines TRBV25-1 with TRBJ1-1, with a weak D call TRBD1 (5 bases). Trimming removed 3 bases at V and 6 bases at J, with 14 bases between. The CDR3 runs to 14 residues. Germline CDR1 and CDR2: MGHDK and SYGVNS. This CDR3 reads CASSEGLPVPEAFF. CDR3 DNA sequence: TGTGCCAGCAGTGAGGGGCTCCCGGTTCCTGAAGCTTTCTTT.

The chain links TRBV11-2 to TRBJ1-4; D is perhaps TRBD1 (5 bases). Per the germline V gene, CDR1 is SGHAT and CDR2 is FQNNGV. This CDR3 is built from 16 residues. V gave up 0 bases and J gave up 2 bases, with 10 bases separating them. In nucleotides, the CDR3 is TGTGCCAGCAGCTTAGAGGGGGGACTCACTAATGAAAAACTGTTTTTT. Amino acid sequence: CASSLEGGLTNEKLFF.

The chain employs TRBV9 and TRBJ2-2; D may be TRBD1 (5 bases). V was shortened by 5 bases and J by 1 base, with 12 bases between the two germline ends. This CDR3 is built from 15 residues. CDR1 and CDR2 (germline): SGDLS, YYNGEE. The chain's CDR3 is CASSETDQNTGELFF. The CDR3 DNA reads as TGTGCCAGCAGTGAGACAGATCAGAACACCGGGGAGCTGTTTTTT.

CDR3 protein: CASSSRYEQYF. The DNA of the CDR3 is TGTGCCAGCAGTTCTCGTTACGAGCAGTACTTC. J is TRBJ2-7 and V is TRBV6-5; D gene uncertain. CDR3 length: 11 amino acids. The V end was cut by 4 bases, the J end by 4 bases, with 5 bases between. Per the germline V gene, CDR1 is MNHEY and CDR2 is SVGAGI.

The chain couples TRBV3-1 (or the pseudogene TRBV3-2) to TRBJ1-1; TRBD1 matches at 7 bases. The CDR3 length is 14 residues. V was pared by 1 base and J by 8 bases, with 7 bases of the junction left unmatched. The germline CDR1 and CDR2 sequences are LGHDT and YNNKEL (reference sequence). Here the CDR3 reads CASSQVDRDSEAFF. CDR3 sequence (DNA): TGTGCCAGCAGCCAAGTTGACCGGGACAGCGAAGCTTTCTTT.

The rearrangement uses TRBV6-2 or TRBV6-3 and TRBJ1-5, with TRBD1 identical over 9 bases. Trimming removed 2 bases from V and 1 base from J; junction bases left unmatched: 9. The V gene's germline CDR1 is MNHEY and CDR2 SVGEGT. The CDR3 has 18 amino acids. The CDR3: CASSYVTGQGFSNQPQHF. The CDR3 bases are TGTGCCAGCAGTTACGTGACGGGACAGGGATTCAGCAATCAGCCCCAGCATTTT.

This chain links TRBV2 with TRBJ1-5; 10 bases align to TRBD1. After removal of 10 bases from V and 5 bases from J, the junction contained 11 bases not matched to a gene. CDR3 length: 15 residues. The germline CDR1 and CDR2 sequences are SNHLY and FYNNEI. This CDR3 reads CATSLDRGSHQPQHF. The CDR3 DNA reads as TGTGCCACTTCGTTGGACAGGGGGTCTCATCAGCCCCAGCATTTT.